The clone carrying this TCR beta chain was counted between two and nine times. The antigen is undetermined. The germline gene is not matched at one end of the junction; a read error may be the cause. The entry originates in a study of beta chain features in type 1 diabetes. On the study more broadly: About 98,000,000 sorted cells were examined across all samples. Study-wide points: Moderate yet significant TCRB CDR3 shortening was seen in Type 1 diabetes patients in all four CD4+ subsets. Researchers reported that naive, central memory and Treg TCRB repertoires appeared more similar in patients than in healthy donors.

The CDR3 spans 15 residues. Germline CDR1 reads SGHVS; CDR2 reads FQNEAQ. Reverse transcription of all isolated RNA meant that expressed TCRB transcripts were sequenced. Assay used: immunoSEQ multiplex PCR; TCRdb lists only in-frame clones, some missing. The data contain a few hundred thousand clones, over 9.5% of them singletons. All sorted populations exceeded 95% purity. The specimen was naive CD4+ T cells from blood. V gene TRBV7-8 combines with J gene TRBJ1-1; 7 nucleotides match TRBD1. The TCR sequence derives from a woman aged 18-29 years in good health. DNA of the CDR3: TGTGCCAGCAGCTTGTTGACAGGGTTGGGACAGCCTCCCCCCTTT. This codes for CASSLLTGLGQPPPF.